This paragraph covers one T cell receptor (beta chain) sequence. The TCRbeta library incorporated unique molecular identifiers. Each CDR3 protein is one row after TCRdb ran MiXCR on the PCR reads. The sample consists of 250,000 to 350,000 distinct CDR3 sequences, 9.9% of them appearing once. With V trimmed by 0 bases and J by 5 bases, 6 bases remained unmatched. Per germline, CDR1 LGHNA and CDR2 YNFKEQ. The CDR3 runs to 16 residues. This entry comes from a study of T-cell reconstitution after alpha-beta-depleted transplantation in children. The V gene is TRBV4-2, the J gene TRBJ2-2; 7 positions match TRBD2. The sequence was obtained from a human donor who donated a stem cell graft to a child with SCID. The sample in question was PBMCs from the stem cell graft donor, obtained from the stem cell graft. CDR3 nucleotides: TGTGCCAGCAGCCAAGAGCGGCAGGGAGGGACCGGGGAGCTGTTTTTT. Translated: CASSQERQGGTGELFF.